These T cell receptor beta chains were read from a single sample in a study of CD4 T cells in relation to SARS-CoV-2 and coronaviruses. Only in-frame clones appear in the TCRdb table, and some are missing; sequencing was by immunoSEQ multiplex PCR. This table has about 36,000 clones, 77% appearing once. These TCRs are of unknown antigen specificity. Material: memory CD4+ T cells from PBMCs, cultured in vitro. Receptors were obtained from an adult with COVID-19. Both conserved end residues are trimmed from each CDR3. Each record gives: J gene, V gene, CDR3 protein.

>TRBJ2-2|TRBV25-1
ASTVAGGTGELF
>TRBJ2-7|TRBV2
ASRPEGAGGGEQY
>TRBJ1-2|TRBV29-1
SVARDRYYGYT
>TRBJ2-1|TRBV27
ASSLSGRGRYNEQF
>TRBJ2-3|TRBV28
ASSFTPTKTMGTQY
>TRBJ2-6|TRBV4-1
ASSQNPGRFSGANVLT
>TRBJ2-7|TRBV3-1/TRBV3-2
ASSQVGLYEQY
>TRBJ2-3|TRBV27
ASSARDGSTDTQY
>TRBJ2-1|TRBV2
ASSLQGSSSYNEQF
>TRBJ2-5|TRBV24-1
ATSVAGVPGETQY
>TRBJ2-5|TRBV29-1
SVEGGGTGWETQY
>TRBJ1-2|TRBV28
ASKGQTLLYGYT
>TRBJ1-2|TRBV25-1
ASSEFEEDGYT
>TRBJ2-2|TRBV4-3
ASSGLAGGGELF
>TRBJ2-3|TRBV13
ATHGRQDTDTQY
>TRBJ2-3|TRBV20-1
SASGLAGGRDTQY
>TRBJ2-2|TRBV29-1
SADRGATNTGELF
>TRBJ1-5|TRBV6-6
ASTGFNQPQH
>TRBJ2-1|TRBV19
ASSIQENYNEQF
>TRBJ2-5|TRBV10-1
ASSPWTGGVETQY
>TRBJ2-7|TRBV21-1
ASSKKWLAGGRTYEQY
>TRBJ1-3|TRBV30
AWSQTFSGNTIY
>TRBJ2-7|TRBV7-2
ASSPLRGNQGVQQY
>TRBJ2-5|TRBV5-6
ASSLRETQY
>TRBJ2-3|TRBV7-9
ASSPAPTSVHTDTQY
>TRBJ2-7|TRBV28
ASISGTRGYEQY
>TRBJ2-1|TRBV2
ASSEAWTSGQGEQF
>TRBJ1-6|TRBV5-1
ASSLEDSGLGSPLH
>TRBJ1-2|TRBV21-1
ASSKEGPRHIPAP
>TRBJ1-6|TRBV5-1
ASSLGQGGNSPLH
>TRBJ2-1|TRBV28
ASSPGPAINEQF
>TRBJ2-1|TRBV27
ASSLTGLAGGMGNEQF
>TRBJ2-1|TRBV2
ASSEETGVGEQF
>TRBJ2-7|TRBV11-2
ASSLVPGQGLGEQY
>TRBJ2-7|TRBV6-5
ASRGGQGFFEQY
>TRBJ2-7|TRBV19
ASSSLPGLRSSYEQY
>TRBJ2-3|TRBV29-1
SVGISTDTQY
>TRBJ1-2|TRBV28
ASSSPRGANTNYGYT
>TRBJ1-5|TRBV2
ASSDRQANNQPQH
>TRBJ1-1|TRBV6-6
ASRRVLNTEAF
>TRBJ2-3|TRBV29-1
SVGTTTDTQY